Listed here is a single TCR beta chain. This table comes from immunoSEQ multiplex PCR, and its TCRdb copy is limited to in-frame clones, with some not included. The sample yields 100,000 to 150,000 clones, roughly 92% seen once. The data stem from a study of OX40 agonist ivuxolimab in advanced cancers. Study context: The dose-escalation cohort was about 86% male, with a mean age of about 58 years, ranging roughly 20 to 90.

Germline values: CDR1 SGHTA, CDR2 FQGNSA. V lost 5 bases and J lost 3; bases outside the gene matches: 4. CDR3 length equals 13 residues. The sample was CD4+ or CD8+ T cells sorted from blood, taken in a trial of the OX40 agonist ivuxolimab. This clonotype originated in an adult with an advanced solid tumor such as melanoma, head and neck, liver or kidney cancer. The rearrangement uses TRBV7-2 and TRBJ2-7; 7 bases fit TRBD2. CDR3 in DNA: TGTGCCAGCAGCCCGACTAGCTACTACGAGCAGTACTTC. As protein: CASSPTSYYEQYF. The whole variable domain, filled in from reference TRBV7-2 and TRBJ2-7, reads GAGVSQSPSNKVTEKGKDVELRCDPISGHTALYWYRQSLGQGLEFLIYFQGNSAPDKSGLPSDRFSAERTGGSVSTLTIQRTQQEDSAVYLCASSPTSYYEQYFGPGTRLTVT.